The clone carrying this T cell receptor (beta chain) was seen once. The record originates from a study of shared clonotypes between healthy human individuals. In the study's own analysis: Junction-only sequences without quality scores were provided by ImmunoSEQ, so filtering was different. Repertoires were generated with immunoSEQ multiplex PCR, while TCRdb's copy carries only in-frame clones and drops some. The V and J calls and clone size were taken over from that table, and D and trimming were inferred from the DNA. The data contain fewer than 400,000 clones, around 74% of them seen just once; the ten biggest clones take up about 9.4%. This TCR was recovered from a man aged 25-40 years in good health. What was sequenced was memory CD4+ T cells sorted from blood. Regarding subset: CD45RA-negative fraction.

The CDR3 region is CASSAGGNKETQYF. CDR3 bases: TGTGCCAGCAGCGCCGGGGGCAATAAAGAGACCCAGTACTTC. The chain links TRBV7-9 to TRBJ2-5; D may match TRBD1 or TRBD2 (6 bases each). V was shortened by 5 bases and J by 3 bases, with 13 bases between the two germline ends. The CDR3 has 14 amino acids. Germline V gene data show CDR1 as SEHNR and CDR2 as FQNEAQ (reference sequence). The variable domain in full, with the rest retrieved from reference TRBV7-9 and TRBJ2-5, is DTGVSQNPRHKITKRGQNVTFRCDPISEHNRLYWYRQTLGQGPEFLTYFQNEAQLEKSRLLSDRFSAERPKGSFSTLEIQRTEQGDSAMYLCASSAGGNKETQYFGPGTRLLVL.